The next 25 T cell receptor beta chains were all read from a single sample in a study of human T cells and chemical hapten exposure. Time point meaning: healthy volunteer bleed at 2 weeks. Total RNA was isolated from unfractionated whole blood. In TCRdb, the RACE reads were re-called with MiXCR into one record per CDR3 protein. Of about 41,000 distinct CDR3 sequences listed, approximately 4.8% are singletons. The sample comprised whole blood. The receptors come from a human donor in good health. Some clones in this sample may be carry-over from other donors' samples.

By sample fraction, this clonotype is medium-sized. The chain links TRBV29-1 to TRBJ1-2, with D uncertain. Germline CDR1 is SQVTM and CDR2 is ANQGSEA. Trimming took 0 bases from V and 10 from J, leaving 12 bases between them. There are 12 residues in the CDR3. CDR3 region: CSVEDLPTVYTF. For the CDR3, the DNA is TGCAGCGTTGAAGATTTACCTACAGTCTACACCTTC.

This clonotype was detected many times. The chain joins TRBV4-2 to TRBJ1-4; D is unresolved. V was clipped by 2 bases and J by 0 bases, with 4 bases between them. From germline, CDR1 is LGHNA and CDR2 YNFKEQ. The CDR3 totals 14 residues. The CDR3 sequence: CASSQTSTNEKLFF. DNA for the CDR3: TGTGCCAGCAGCCAAACCTCAACTAATGAAAAACTGTTTTTT.

This clonotype was detected ten times or more. This chain joins TRBV28 and TRBJ2-4, with D possibly being TRBD2 (8 bases). Germline V gene data show CDR1 as MDHEN and CDR2 as SYDVKM. The CDR3 has 15 amino acids. V lost 11 bases to trimming and J lost 3 bases, with 20 bases between them. CDR3 nucleotides: TGTGCCTCAGGGACAGCGGGAGTAGGCAAAAACATTCAGTACTTC. The encoded protein is CASGTAGVGKNIQYF. Based on the CDR3 plus reference TRBV28 and TRBJ2-4, the full variable domain is DVKVTQSSRYLVKRTGEKVFLECVQDMDHENMFWYRQDPGLGLRLIYFSYDVKMKEKGDIPEGYSVSREKKERFSLILESASTNQTSMYLCASGTAGVGKNIQYFGAGTRLSVL.

In this sample, this clonotype turned up a few times. The V gene is TRBV4-1, the J gene TRBJ1-2; 7 bases match TRBD1. Germline V gene sequence: CDR1 MGHRA, CDR2 YSYEKL. This CDR3 has 17 residues. J was trimmed by 4 bases and V by 2 bases; bases with no gene match: 13. CDR3 sequence (DNA): TGCGCCAGCAGCCAATGGCCCAGGGACAGCCAAAGCTATGGCTACACCTTC. Translating it yields CASSQWPRDSQSYGYTF.

This clonotype was recorded many times. V usage is TRBV25-1 and J usage is TRBJ2-3; D unclear. The CDR3 contains 15 residues. Germline V gene data show CDR1 as MGHDK and CDR2 as SYGVNS. V lost 2 bases to trimming and J lost 4 bases, with 13 bases between them. In DNA, the CDR3 is TGTGCCAGCAGTGAACGGCGGACGTGGGCAGATACGCAGTATTTT. Residues: CASSERRTWADTQYF.

Note on this clonotype: The germline gene is not matched at one end of the junction; a read error may be the cause. The CDR3 coding sequence is TGTGCCAGCAGCCAAGAAGGCCAGGGTGGATACACCATATATTTT. This translates into CASSQEGQGGYTIYF. V gene TRBV4-2 combines with J gene TRBJ1-3, with D perhaps matching TRBD1 (5 bases). The CDR3 spans 15 residues. Germline V gives CDR1 LGHNA, CDR2 YNFKEQ.

In DNA, the CDR3 is TGCGCCAGCAGTGTCGGGGGATATGGCTACACCTTC. Translation: CASSVGGYGYTF. The chain recombines TRBV10-2 with TRBJ1-2, with D possibly matching TRBD1 (5 bases). The V gene's germline CDR1 is WSHSY and CDR2 SAAADI. With 4 bases removed from V and 5 bases from J, the gap between germline ends came to 8 bases. The CDR3 contains 12 residues.

This clonotype was detected many times. The chain links TRBV7-6 to TRBJ1-5; D perhaps matches TRBD1 (5 bases). V was clipped by 0 bases and J by 3 bases, with 6 bases between them. The CDR3 is 14 residues long. Germline values: CDR1 SGHVS, CDR2 FNYEAQ. In DNA form, the CDR3 reads TGTGCCAGCAGCTTAGCAGGGACCAATCAGCCCCAGCATTTT. Translation: CASSLAGTNQPQHF.

The V and J genes are TRBV18 and TRBJ2-5; D is unclear. Between the trimmed V and J ends, which lost 1 base and 4 bases, there was a span of 7 bases. The CDR3 runs to 13 residues. Germline CDR1 KGHSH, CDR2 LQKENI. The CDR3 DNA reads TGTGCCAGCTCACCACGCCTGGGAGAGACCCAGTACTTC. Its translation: CASSPRLGETQYF.

This clonotype was recorded at least ten times. V is TRBV12-3 or TRBV12-4 and J is TRBJ2-1; 9 nucleotides line up with TRBD2. The CDR3 extends over 17 amino acids. Trimming removed 3 bases from V and 8 bases from J; junction bases left unmatched: 14. Here the CDR3 reads CASSLDPGLGGGDEQFF. The CDR3 DNA is TGTGCCAGCAGTTTGGACCCGGGACTAGGCGGGGGGGATGAGCAGTTCTTC.

There are many counts of this clonotype. The V and J genes are TRBV10-2 and TRBJ2-1; D gene unclear. Germline V lookup: CDR1 WSHSY, CDR2 SAAADI. CDR3 length equals 14 residues. Trimming shortened V by 5 bases and J by 6 bases, and 14 bases separated the two germline ends. In DNA, the CDR3 is TGCGCCAGCAGTCCGGCCGGCCCGTTCAATGAGCAGTTCTTC. This translates into CASSPAGPFNEQFF.

This clonotype was seen more than once but under ten times. V gene TRBV6-5 combines with J gene TRBJ2-7; 8 nucleotides align to TRBD2. The CDR3 runs to 16 residues. CDR1 is MNHEY and CDR2 is SVGAGI in the germline V gene. J lost 4 bases, V lost 0 bases, and 8 bases had no gene match. Here the CDR3 DNA reads TGTGCCAGCAGTTACTCTCCGGGAGGGCCACAGTACGAGCAGTACTTC. Amino acid sequence: CASSYSPGGPQYEQYF.

This clonotype was recorded many times. The chain has TRBV11-2 and TRBJ1-4; D gene unclear. CDR1 is SGHAT and CDR2 is FQNNGV in the germline V gene. Trimming removed 2 bases at V and 7 bases at J, with 11 bases between. The CDR3 has 14 amino acids. CDR3 residues: CASSLIGQREKLFF. CDR3 DNA sequence: TGTGCCAGCAGCTTAATTGGGCAGCGTGAAAAACTGTTTTTT.

This clonotype was seen more than once but under ten times. V gene TRBV4-1 combines with J gene TRBJ1-4; D perhaps matches TRBD1 (5 bases). Germline V gene lookup returns CDR1 MGHRA and CDR2 YSYEKL. The CDR3 has 13 amino acids. V was shortened by 4 bases and J by 7 bases, with 10 bases between the two germline ends. The CDR3 bases are TGCGCCAGCAGCCGGGACGAAGGTGAAAAACTGTTTTTT. Its protein is CASSRDEGEKLFF.

This clonotype was found many times. This chain connects TRBV10-3 to TRBJ2-1; D unresolved. Germline lookup yields CDR1 ENHRY and CDR2 SYGVKD. V shed 8 bases and J shed 0 bases, with 14 bases lying between them. The CDR3 has 15 residues. CDR3 loop: CAIGISWSSYNEQFF. DNA for the CDR3: TGTGCCATCGGGATTAGCTGGAGCTCCTACAATGAGCAGTTCTTC.

This clonotype was seen repeatedly, ten times or more. V is TRBV27 and J is TRBJ2-1, with 7 bases identical to TRBD2. Trimming cost V 6 bases and J 0 bases; bases outside gene matches: 8. The CDR3 is 16 amino acids. Germline V CDR1 and CDR2: MNHEY, SMNVEV (reference sequence). The CDR3: CASRYRLAGSYNEQFF. The DNA of the CDR3 is TGTGCCAGCAGATATAGACTAGCTGGCTCCTACAATGAGCAGTTCTTC.

This clonotype was seen at least ten times. The rearrangement uses TRBV12-3 or TRBV12-4 and TRBJ2-5; D might be TRBD2 (5 bases). Trimming took 6 bases from V and 4 from J, leaving 18 bases between them. This CDR3 has 15 residues. CDR3 sequence: CASSPPDWYIETQYF. CDR3 DNA: TGTGCCAGCAGCCCCCCGGACTGGTATATAGAGACCCAGTACTTC.

This clonotype has ten or more counts. This chain links TRBV28 with TRBJ2-7; perhaps TRBD2 as D (6 bases). The CDR3 is 14 amino acids. The V end was cut by 2 bases, the J end by 5 bases, with 13 bases between. CDR1 and CDR2 (germline): MDHEN, SYDVKM. The CDR3 region has the DNA TGTGCCAGCAGTTTAGGAGGGGCCCCCCACGAGCAGTACTTC. It is translated as CASSLGGAPHEQYF.

This clonotype was seen only a few times. V is TRBV28 and J is TRBJ1-4, with D maybe TRBD1 (5 bases). Between the trimmed V and J ends, which lost 5 bases and 1 base, there was a span of 17 bases. This CDR3 is 17 amino acids long. Germline V lookup: CDR1 MDHEN, CDR2 SYDVKM. The CDR3 bases are TGTGCCAGCAGTGCAGCTACCCCACAGGAAACTAATGAAAAACTGTTTTTT. Its protein product is CASSAATPQETNEKLFF.

At least ten counts were recorded for this clonotype. The rearrangement links TRBV2 to TRBJ1-2; 7 bases align to TRBD1. The ends lost 2 bases at V and 7 bases at J; junction bases unmatched: 22. The CDR3 has 19 residues. Germline CDR1 is SNHLY and CDR2 is FYNNEI. Here the CDR3 reads CASSEWVFGRGKEQPGYTF. The CDR3 nucleotides read TGTGCCAGCAGTGAATGGGTGTTTGGCAGGGGGAAAGAACAACCTGGCTACACCTTC. Together with reference TRBV2 and TRBJ1-2, the CDR3 gives the full variable domain: EPEVTQTPSHQVTQMGQEVILRCVPISNHLYFYWYRQILGQKVEFLVSFYNNEISEKSEIFDDQFSVERPDGSNFTLKIRSTKLEDSAMYFCASSEWVFGRGKEQPGYTFGSGTRLTVV.

In this sample, this clonotype turned up many times. The V and J genes are TRBV5-4 and TRBJ2-3, with TRBD2 matching over 7 bases. The junction had 4 bases not matched to a gene; V was cut back by 3 bases and J by 3 bases. The germline CDR1 and CDR2 sequences are SGHNT and YYREEE (reference sequence). This CDR3 is built from 14 residues. The CDR3 coding sequence is TGTGCCAGCAGCTCTTCCGGGAGGACAGATACGCAGTATTTT. This translates into CASSSSGRTDTQYF. Supplemented by reference TRBV5-4 and TRBJ2-3, the full variable domain reads ETGVTQSPTHLIKTRGQQVTLRCSSQSGHNTVSWYQQALGQGPQFIFQYYREEENGRGNFPPRFSGLQFPNYSSELNVNALELDDSALYLCASSSSGRTDTQYFGPGTRLTVL.

This clonotype was recorded at least ten times. J is TRBJ1-1 and V is TRBV20-1; a weak D match, TRBD1 (5 bases). Germline V gives CDR1 DFQATT, CDR2 SNEGSKA (reference sequence). The CDR3 is 15 amino acids. Between the trimmed V and J ends, which lost 1 base and 4 bases, there was a span of 16 bases. CDR3 nucleotides: TGCAGTGCTAGAGGTGTTCAGGGAGTGGTCACTGAAGCTTTCTTT. Protein sequence: CSARGVQGVVTEAFF.

By share, this clonotype counts as medium-sized. V usage is TRBV28 and J usage is TRBJ2-7; 8 bases map to TRBD2. The germline gives CDR1 MDHEN, CDR2 SYDVKM. The J segment lost 2 bases and the V segment lost 3 bases, leaving 9 bases of the junction unmatched. This CDR3 contains 16 residues. CDR3 nucleotide sequence: TGTGCCAGCAGTTTTTTTCTAGCGGGCCTCACCTACGAGCAGTACTTC. Translation: CASSFFLAGLTYEQYF. The whole variable domain, remainder taken from reference TRBV28 and TRBJ2-7, is DVKVTQSSRYLVKRTGEKVFLECVQDMDHENMFWYRQDPGLGLRLIYFSYDVKMKEKGDIPEGYSVSREKKERFSLILESASTNQTSMYLCASSFFLAGLTYEQYFGPGTRLTVT.

The rearrangement joins TRBV5-1 to TRBJ2-6, with D maybe TRBD1 (6 bases). The ends were cut back, 4 bases at V and 8 bases at J, with 16 bases in the middle. Looked up from germline, CDR1 is SGHRS and CDR2 is YFSETQ. The CDR3 sequence is 15 residues long. CDR3 amino acids: CASSPGDPETNVLTF. The DNA of the CDR3 is TGCGCCAGCAGCCCAGGGGACCCCGAAACCAACGTCCTGACTTTC.

Ten or more counts support this clonotype. This chain joins TRBV4-1 and TRBJ1-5, with TRBD1 as a possible D gene (5 bases). Germline-derived CDR1 and CDR2 are MGHRA and YSYEKL. Trimming removed 0 bases at V and 7 bases at J, with 22 bases between. The CDR3 has 18 residues. In DNA, the CDR3 is TGCGCCAGCAGCCAAGAGCCGAAAGAATGGGGGAACCGACAGCCCCAGCATTTT. Translation: CASSQEPKEWGNRQPQHF.